The 19 T cell receptor beta chains below come from one sample, sequenced in a study of control samples from healthy donors and cancer patients. The method was immunoSEQ multiplex PCR; TCRdb's version includes in-frame clones alone and lacks a portion of them. The sample shows 250,000 to 300,000 clones, over 75% of them seen only once. The sample was PBMCs. Receptor source: an older woman with lung cancer.

This clone appeared a few times. V usage is TRBV30 and J usage is TRBJ2-2; 11 bases map to TRBD1. Trimming removed 4 bases from V and 4 bases from J; junction bases left unmatched: 2. This CDR3 is 14 amino acids long. From germline, CDR1 is GTSNPN and CDR2 SVGIG (reference sequence). As DNA, the CDR3 is TGTGCCTGGAAAGGGACAGGGGGCACCGGGGAGCTGTTTTTT. The encoded protein is CAWKGTGGTGELFF.

The chain carries TRBV18 and TRBJ1-3, with D perhaps matching TRBD1 (5 bases). The CDR3 sequence is 17 residues long. The germline gives CDR1 KGHSH, CDR2 LQKENI. V lost 0 bases and J 0 bases, leaving 12 bases between the germline ends. In nucleotides, the CDR3 is TGTGCCAGCTCACCACCGGGACGAGGCCCCTCTGGAAACACCATATATTTT. Encoded protein: CASSPPGRGPSGNTIYF.

The gene calls are TRBV6-5 and TRBJ1-2; D remains unclear. V was trimmed by 7 bases and J by 0 bases, leaving 12 bases between them. Germline V gene sequence: CDR1 MNHEY, CDR2 SVGAGI. The CDR3 extends over 14 amino acids. This CDR3 is CASKFGRANYGYTF. For the CDR3, the DNA is TGTGCCAGCAAGTTTGGCAGAGCTAACTATGGCTACACCTTC.

This rearrangement joins TRBV30 to TRBJ1-3; possibly TRBD1 for D (5 bases). From germline, CDR1 is GTSNPN and CDR2 SVGIG (reference sequence). The length of the CDR3 is 17 residues. The V end lost 0 bases, the J end lost 0 bases, and 15 bases lay between the germline ends. The CDR3 nucleotides read TGTGCCTGGAGTGTGCCAGGGACTTTGACCTCTGGAAACACCATATATTTT. Translating gives CAWSVPGTLTSGNTIYF. The full variable domain, in which reference TRBV30 and TRBJ1-3 provide the parts outside the CDR3, is SQTIHQWPATLVQPVGSPLSLECTVEGTSNPNLYWYRQAAGRGLQLLFYSVGIGQISSEVPQNLSASRPQDRQFILSSKKLLLSDSGFYLCAWSVPGTLTSGNTIYFGEGSWLTVV.

The chain couples TRBV27 to TRBJ2-1; D is perhaps TRBD1 (6 bases). Trimming removed 5 bases from V and 1 base from J, with 12 bases in between. Germline V CDR1 and CDR2: MNHEY, SMNVEV (reference sequence). The CDR3 is made up of 15 amino acids. CDR3 amino acids: CASSLLQGSYNEQFF. The CDR3 DNA reads as TGTGCCAGCAGTCTCCTACAGGGATCCTACAATGAGCAGTTCTTC.

This rearrangement joins TRBV5-1 to TRBJ1-2, with no clear D. This CDR3 is 15 amino acids long. CDR1 SGHRS and CDR2 YFSETQ come from the germline V gene. Trimming shortened V by 2 bases and J by 1 base, and 12 bases separated the two germline ends. CDR3 coding DNA: TGCGCCAGCAGCTTAGGTTCCGCATTTAACTATGGCTACACCTTC. Translating it yields CASSLGSAFNYGYTF.

The chain employs TRBV5-1 and TRBJ1-2, with a tentative D call TRBD1 (5 bases). Germline values: CDR1 SGHRS, CDR2 YFSETQ. The CDR3 has 14 residues. The V gene lost 5 bases and the J gene lost 8 bases, with 19 bases spanning the gap. CDR3 DNA sequence: TGCGCCAGCAGTTCTGAAGGGACCTGGGGCGGCTACACCTTC. This gives the protein CASSSEGTWGGYTF. The whole variable domain, remainder taken from reference TRBV5-1 and TRBJ1-2, is KAGVTQTPRYLIKTRGQQVTLSCSPISGHRSVSWYQQTPGQGLQFLFEYFSETQRNKGNFPGRFSGRQFSNSRSEMNVSTLELGDSALYLCASSSEGTWGGYTFGSGTRLTVV.

The chain carries TRBV18 and TRBJ2-5; D is uncertain. The length of the CDR3 is 13 residues. Germline CDR1 is KGHSH and CDR2 is LQKENI. V gave up 1 base and J gave up 6 bases, with 9 bases separating them. This chain's CDR3 is CASSPRAFQTQYF. CDR3 DNA sequence: TGTGCCAGCTCACCACGGGCTTTCCAGACCCAGTACTTC.

The chain uses TRBV16 and TRBJ2-3; 8 bases agree with TRBD2. The CDR3 is 17 amino acids. CDR1 and CDR2 (germline): KGHSY, FQNENV. Unmatched junction bases numbered 11, after V lost 4 bases and J lost 2 bases. The CDR3 loop reads CASSLMPSSGVTDTQYF. CDR3 DNA sequence: TGTGCCAGCAGCCTCATGCCGAGTAGCGGGGTCACAGATACGCAGTATTTT.

This clone was recorded only once. The chain joins TRBV3-1 (or the pseudogene TRBV3-2) to TRBJ2-3; 10 bases fit TRBD2. Trimming took 6 bases from V and 0 from J; bases not matched to a gene: 6. This CDR3 region has 16 residues. The V gene's germline CDR1 is LGHDT and CDR2 YNNKEL (reference sequence). The CDR3: CASRSSGSPSTDTQYF. The CDR3 DNA is TGTGCCAGCAGGTCTAGCGGGAGCCCGAGCACAGATACGCAGTATTTT.

The J gene is TRBJ2-7, the V gene TRBV30; 13 nucleotides line up with TRBD2. Germline lookup yields CDR1 GTSNPN and CDR2 SVGIG (reference sequence). V lost 0 bases, J lost 1 base, and 6 bases stayed unmatched. The CDR3 runs 17 residues. DNA of the CDR3: TGTGCCTGGAGTGTACTGGGGACTAGCGGGACATCCTACGAGCAGTACTTC. It encodes CAWSVLGTSGTSYEQYF.

The rearrangement joins TRBV30 to TRBJ1-2; D remains ambiguous. Trimming removed 0 bases from V and 4 bases from J, with 12 bases in between. Looked up from germline, CDR1 is GTSNPN and CDR2 is SVGIG (reference sequence). This CDR3 region has 14 residues. This CDR3 is CAWSVLVVSYGYTF. CDR3 in DNA: TGTGCCTGGAGTGTACTAGTCGTCAGCTATGGCTACACCTTC.

The chain joins TRBV4-1 to TRBJ2-1; TRBD2 matches at 13 bases. The trim removed 1 base at V and 3 bases at J, leaving 3 bases unmatched. The CDR3 spans 17 residues. Germline values: CDR1 MGHRA, CDR2 YSYEKL. The CDR3 sequence: CASSQGLAGGNYNEQFF. CDR3 DNA: TGCGCCAGCAGCCAAGGACTAGCGGGAGGCAACTACAATGAGCAGTTCTTC.

The rearrangement uses TRBV18 and TRBJ1-5, with TRBD1 matching over 7 bases. This CDR3 is 14 amino acids long. V lost 4 bases, J lost 2 bases, and 2 bases stayed unmatched. Germline-derived CDR1 and CDR2 are KGHSH and LQKENI. CDR3 amino acids: CASSQGAGNQPQHF. The CDR3 DNA follows: TGTGCCAGCTCACAGGGGGCCGGCAATCAGCCCCAGCATTTT.

The chain links TRBV5-1 to TRBJ2-7; D may be TRBD1 or TRBD2 (5 bases each). V dropped 0 bases and J dropped 2 bases, with 9 bases sitting between them. The CDR3 length is 14 residues. Germline V gene lookup returns CDR1 SGHRS and CDR2 YFSETQ. DNA of the CDR3: TGCGCCAGCAGCTTGGAGGGGACCCCCTACGAGCAGTACTTC. Translation: CASSLEGTPYEQYF.

J is TRBJ1-2 and V is TRBV5-6; D uncertain. CDR3 size: 12 residues. V shed 1 base and J shed 8 bases, with 9 bases lying between them. Germline V gives CDR1 SGHDT, CDR2 YYEEEE. DNA of the CDR3: TGTGCCAGCAGCTTGTTGGCGGACGGCTACACCTTC. It yields the protein CASSLLADGYTF.

The table lists this clone with a count of one. This sample includes further DNA sequences coding for the same CDR3. The chain uses TRBV7-3 and TRBJ2-1, with D unclear. Trimming cost V 5 bases and J 5 bases, with 10 bases left between them. Germline V lookup: CDR1 SGHTA, CDR2 FQGTGA. The CDR3 covers 13 residues. The CDR3: CASSLSRDNEQFF. CDR3 nucleotides: TGTGCCAGCAGCCTGAGTCGGGACAATGAGCAGTTCTTC. Filled out from reference TRBV7-3 and TRBJ2-1, the complete variable domain reads GAGVSQTPSNKVTEKGKYVELRCDPISGHTALYWYRQSLGQGPEFLIYFQGTGAADDSGLPNDRFFAVRPEGSVSTLKIQRTERGDSAVYLCASSLSRDNEQFFGPGTRLTVL.

The chain couples TRBV24-1 to TRBJ2-7; no firm D call. Germline V lookup: CDR1 KGHDR, CDR2 SFDVKD. V gave up 3 bases and J gave up 7 bases, with 15 bases separating them. This CDR3 comprises 14 residues. The CDR3 DNA is TGTGCCACCAGTGATCCCGCGGTCGGGTGGGAGCAGTACTTC. The encoded protein is CATSDPAVGWEQYF.

The chain links TRBV3-1 (or the pseudogene TRBV3-2) to TRBJ1-2; possible D gene TRBD1, 5 bases. Germline V gives CDR1 LGHDT, CDR2 YNNKEL (reference sequence). This CDR3 region has 15 residues. V was pared by 0 bases and J by 4 bases, with 12 bases between. This chain's CDR3 is CASSQDPQGGYGYTF. The CDR3 DNA reads TGTGCCAGCAGCCAAGATCCCCAGGGAGGCTATGGCTACACCTTC.